Below, 17 T cell receptor beta chains from the same sample are listed, as sequenced in a study of T cells in Graves' hyperthyroidism and ophthalmopathy. RNA transcripts served as the template for amplifying TCR beta CDR3 regions. The study used the HTBI primer set for a first-round RT-PCR of the TCR CDR3. TCRdb reanalysed the multiplex PCR reads using MiXCR and keeps one entry per CDR3 protein. The top ten clones hold around 20% of a sample with about 570,000 distinct CDR3 sequences, 35% to 55% of them seen once. Sequencing input: peripheral blood or thyroid tissue (not recorded which). All receptors come from an adult woman with Graves' disease, either hyperthyroidism or ophthalmopathy (not recorded which).

This clonotype was counted ten times or more. The chain employs TRBV5-1 and TRBJ2-7; D call uncertain. The CDR3 totals 13 residues. CDR1 is SGHRS, CDR2 YFSETQ, per germline. V gave up 2 bases and J gave up 4 bases, with 10 bases separating them. The CDR3 DNA is TGCGCCAGCAGCTTAAAACTACGGTACGAGCAGTACTTC. Residues: CASSLKLRYEQYF.

This clonotype was seen once. The rearrangement joins TRBV6-5 to TRBJ1-2, with 7 bases fitting TRBD1. V was clipped by 6 bases and J by 3 bases; unmatched bases: 16. Germline CDR1 reads MNHEY; CDR2 reads SVGAGI. CDR3 length equals 17 residues. CDR3 nucleotide sequence: TGTGCCAGCAGCCCTGGGGACAGACCCCTATCCGACTATGGCTACACCTTC. Its protein product is CASSPGDRPLSDYGYTF.

CDR3 sequence: CATSRDLGGAYEKLFF. In DNA, the CDR3 is TGTGCCACCAGCAGAGACCTGGGGGGCGCGTATGAAAAACTGTTTTTT. The genes are TRBV15 and TRBJ1-4, with D possibly being TRBD1 (6 bases). The germline V gene encodes CDR1 LNHNV and CDR2 YYDKDF (reference sequence). V was clipped by 0 bases and J by 6 bases, with 14 bases between them. The CDR3 extends over 16 amino acids.

V is TRBV11-1 and J is TRBJ1-6; D uncertain. V dropped 3 bases and J dropped 4 bases, with 13 bases sitting between them. CDR1 and CDR2 from the germline V gene are SGHAT and FQDESV (reference sequence). CDR3 length equals 16 residues. This CDR3 reads CASSFKEELYNSPLHF. DNA for the CDR3: TGTGCCAGCAGCTTCAAGGAGGAGCTTTATAATTCACCCCTCCACTTT.

This clonotype has at least ten counts. The V gene is TRBV13, the J gene TRBJ1-6; possibly TRBD1 for D (5 bases). The CDR3 length is 14 residues. Trimming left V 7 bases short and J 8 bases short, with 15 bases between. Germline CDR1 is PRHDT and CDR2 is FYEKMQ (reference sequence). The CDR3: CASKGMGPYSPLHF. For the CDR3, the DNA is TGTGCCAGCAAGGGGATGGGGCCTTATTCACCCCTCCACTTT.

This rearrangement joins TRBV7-3 to TRBJ1-3; possibly TRBD1 for D (6 bases). The V gene's germline CDR1 is SGHTA and CDR2 FQGTGA. V lost 5 bases and J 8 bases, leaving 22 bases between the germline ends. CDR3 length: 16 amino acids. CDR3 sequence (DNA): TGTGCCAGCAGCGTACAGGGACCTAACTATGGCTACACCATATATTTT. This encodes CASSVQGPNYGYTIYF.

Many counts were recorded for this clonotype. Written as DNA, the CDR3 is TGTGCCAGCAGTTACGCTGGGGGCGATGGCTACACCTTC. It specifies CASSYAGGDGYTF. The chain recombines TRBV6-5 with TRBJ1-2, with a weak D call TRBD1 (6 bases). The ends were cut back, 2 bases at V and 6 bases at J, with 10 bases in the middle. This CDR3 region has 13 residues. The germline gives CDR1 MNHEY, CDR2 SVGAGI.

V usage is TRBV9 and J usage is TRBJ1-6; the match to TRBD1 covers 8 bases. V dropped 5 bases and J dropped 7; count of bases not matched to a gene: 8. The CDR3 has 15 residues. CDR1 and CDR2 from the germline V gene are SGDLS and YYNGEE. CDR3 bases: TGTGCCAGCAGTGCCCTGGACAGGGTCAATTCACCCCTCCACTTT. This codes for CASSALDRVNSPLHF.

The count of this clonotype is one. V is TRBV7-3 and J is TRBJ2-1; D gene ambiguous. CDR3 length: 15 amino acids. V was shortened by 1 base and J by 0 bases, with 7 bases between the two germline ends. Germline V gene sequence: CDR1 SGHTA, CDR2 FQGTGA. The CDR3 is CASSLSLSSYNEQFF. CDR3 bases: TGTGCCAGCAGCTTAAGTCTAAGCTCCTACAATGAGCAGTTCTTC.

This clonotype was seen repeatedly, ten times or more. The rearrangement links TRBV28 to TRBJ1-1; D unclear. The germline gives CDR1 MDHEN, CDR2 SYDVKM. This CDR3 comprises 11 residues. V lost 7 bases to trimming and J lost 2 bases, with 5 bases between them. The CDR3 loop reads CASTSNTEAFF. DNA of the CDR3: TGTGCCAGCACATCCAACACTGAAGCTTTCTTT. Full variable domain (missing parts from reference TRBV28 and TRBJ1-1): DVKVTQSSRYLVKRTGEKVFLECVQDMDHENMFWYRQDPGLGLRLIYFSYDVKMKEKGDIPEGYSVSREKKERFSLILESASTNQTSMYLCASTSNTEAFFGQGTRLTVV.

J is TRBJ2-7 and V is TRBV2, with 7 bases fitting TRBD2. This CDR3 is 13 amino acids long. CDR1 is SNHLY, CDR2 FYNNEI, per germline. The V gene end was trimmed by 8 bases and the J gene end by 1 base; junction bases not matched to a gene: 5. CDR3: CASGRSGSYEQYF. DNA of the CDR3: TGTGCCAGCGGGCGTAGCGGGTCCTACGAGCAGTACTTC.

This clonotype has ten or more counts. This CDR3 is missing its conserved last phenylalanine or tryptophan, likely due to a read error. V and J are TRBV5-5 and TRBJ1-1, with D unclear. In germline, CDR1 is SGHKS, CDR2 YYEKEE (reference sequence). Trimming left V 10 bases short and J 3 bases short, with 16 bases between. The CDR3 has 13 amino acids. The CDR3 protein is CAGGWDADTEAFL. Here the CDR3 DNA reads TGTGCCGGTGGGTGGGATGCCGACACTGAAGCTTTCCTT.

Details on this clonotype: Just one base apart from a much larger clone, this may be a read error. The gene calls are TRBV10-3 and TRBJ2-7; unclear D gene. The germline CDR1 and CDR2 sequences are ENHRY and SYGVKD. The CDR3 contains 12 residues. The V end was cut by 5 bases, the J end by 4 bases, with 9 bases between. DNA of the CDR3: TGTGCCATCAGTTATAAGGGTTACGAGCAGTACTTC. Protein sequence: CAISYKGYEQYF.

V is TRBV25-1 and J is TRBJ1-1, with D possibly matching TRBD1 (6 bases). Trimming pared 1 base from V and 6 bases from J, leaving 9 bases between. CDR1 MGHDK and CDR2 SYGVNS come from the germline V gene. The CDR3 totals 13 residues. CDR3 nucleotides: TGTGCCAGCAGTGAATGGGCAGGGGCTGAAGCTTTCTTT. Translating gives CASSEWAGAEAFF. Combining the CDR3 with reference TRBV25-1 and TRBJ1-1 gives the whole variable domain EADIYQTPRYLVIGTGKKITLECSQTMGHDKMYWYQQDPGMELHLIHYSYGVNSTEKGDLSSESTVSRIRTEHFPLTLESARPSHTSQYLCASSEWAGAEAFFGQGTRLTVV.

This clonotype was seen at least ten times. The V call is TRBV10-2, the J call TRBJ2-5; D not certain. This CDR3 is built from 12 residues. Germline CDR1 and CDR2: WSHSY and SAAADI. Trimming stripped 3 bases from V and 5 bases from J, with 7 bases between. CDR3 nucleotide sequence: TGCGCCAGCAGTGACAGTCAGGAGACCCAGTACTTC. Its translation is CASSDSQETQYF.

The chain uses TRBV5-1 and TRBJ1-6; D possibly corresponds to TRBD1 (6 bases). Germline CDR1 is SGHRS and CDR2 is YFSETQ. The CDR3 consists of 14 residues. Trimming took 3 bases from V and 7 from J, leaving 11 bases between them. The CDR3 DNA sequence: TGCGCCAGCAGCTCCGGACAGAAAAATTCACCCCTCCACTTT. The encoded protein is CASSSGQKNSPLHF.

Comments on this clonotype: Mismatch with germline at one junction end may stem from a read error. J is TRBJ1-6 and V is TRBV24-1; D not certain. The CDR3 length is 16 residues. Germline CDR1 KGHDR, CDR2 SFDVKD. The CDR3 loop is CASSFEPSSYNSPLHF. CDR3 sequence (DNA): TGTGCCAGCAGTTTTGAGCCGAGCTCCTATAATTCACCCCTCCACTTT.